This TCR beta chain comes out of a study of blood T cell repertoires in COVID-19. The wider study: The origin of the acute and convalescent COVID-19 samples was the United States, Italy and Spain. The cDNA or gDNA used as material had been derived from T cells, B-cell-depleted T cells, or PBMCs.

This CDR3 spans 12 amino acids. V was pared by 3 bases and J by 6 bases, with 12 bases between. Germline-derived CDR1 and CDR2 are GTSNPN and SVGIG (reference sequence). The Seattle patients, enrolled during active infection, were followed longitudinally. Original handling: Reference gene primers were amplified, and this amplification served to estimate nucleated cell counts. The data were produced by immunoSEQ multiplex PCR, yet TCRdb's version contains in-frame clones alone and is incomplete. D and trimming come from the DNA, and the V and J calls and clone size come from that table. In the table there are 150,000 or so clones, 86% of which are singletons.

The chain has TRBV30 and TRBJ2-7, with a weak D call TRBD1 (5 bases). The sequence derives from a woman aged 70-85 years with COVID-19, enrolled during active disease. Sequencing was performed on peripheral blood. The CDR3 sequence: CAWRDKSGEQYF. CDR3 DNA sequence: TGTGCCTGGAGGGACAAATCGGGCGAGCAGTACTTC. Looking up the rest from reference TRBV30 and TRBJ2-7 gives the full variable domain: SQTIHQWPATLVQPVGSPLSLECTVEGTSNPNLYWYRQAAGRGLQLLFYSVGIGQISSEVPQNLSASRPQDRQFILSSKKLLLSDSGFYLCAWRDKSGEQYFGPGTRLTVT.